Included here is one T cell receptor beta chain sequence, with context. The sample is drawn from a study of shared clonotypes between healthy human individuals. The ends were cut back, 6 bases at V and 8 bases at J, with 11 bases in the middle. CDR3 length: 12 amino acids. CDR1 SNHLY and CDR2 FYNNEI come from the germline V gene. Sorted subsets were amplified in replicate PCRs using 200 ng DNA, tens of thousands of T cell genomes. The method was immunoSEQ multiplex PCR; TCRdb's version includes in-frame clones alone and lacks a portion of them. The table has over a million clones, around three quarters seen once.

The sequenced sample was memory CD4+ T cells from PBMCs. Subset of the sample: CD45RA-negative fraction. The V gene is TRBV2, the J gene TRBJ2-1, with D unclear. This receptor was taken from a man younger than 35 in good health. Some clones in this sample may be carry-over from other donors' samples. Here the CDR3 reads CASRSDIDEQFF. The CDR3 coding sequence is TGTGCCAGCAGGTCCGACATTGATGAGCAGTTCTTC. Full variable domain (outside the CDR3, taken from reference TRBV2 and TRBJ2-1): EPEVTQTPSHQVTQMGQEVILRCVPISNHLYFYWYRQILGQKVEFLVSFYNNEISEKSEIFDDQFSVERPDGSNFTLKIRSTKLEDSAMYFCASRSDIDEQFFGPGTRLTVL.